This is a list of T cell receptor beta chains from one sample in a study of cytomegalovirus exposure and HLA in healthy donors. Sequenced by immunoSEQ multiplex PCR; TCRdb stores in-frame clones only, minus some. The sample shows fewer than 120,000 clones, approximately 89% of them seen only once. The sequenced sample consisted of PBMCs. The receptor set was obtained from a woman aged 18-29 years in good health and CMV-seronegative. Both conserved end residues are part of each CDR3. Each record gives: V gene, clone size, J gene, D gene, CDR3 DNA, CDR3 protein. D genes are given only for firm matches. Expanded clones are given a class, and other clones once, few, many or no size at all.

>TRBV30|-|TRBJ2-7|-
TGTGCCTGGAGTGTACTAAGGTATAAATACGAGCAGTACTTC
CAWSVLRYKYEQYF
>TRBV19|-|TRBJ1-1|-
TGTGCCAGTAGTATATCAGGGAACACTGAAGCTTTCTTT
CASSISGNTEAFF
>TRBV9|-|TRBJ2-6|-
TGTGCCAGCAGCGTAGCAACGGGGGCTGGGGCCAACGTCCTGACTTTC
CASSVATGAGANVLTF
>TRBV6-5|few|TRBJ2-7|TRBD1
TGTGCCAGCAGCCAAAGGGGGCTCGGCTACGAGCAGTACTTC
CASSQRGLGYEQYF
>TRBV4-3|-|TRBJ1-3|TRBD1
TGCGCCAGCAGCCAAGGAGGGACAGGGTTATACACCATATATTTT
CASSQGGTGLYTIYF
>TRBV4-2|-|TRBJ2-3|TRBD2
TGTGCCAGCAGCCAATTCGCGGGGGGAGATACGCAGTATTTT
CASSQFAGGDTQYF
>TRBV29-1|once|TRBJ2-7|-
TGCAGCGTTGAAGTCCCGACAGCGATCTCCTACGAGCAGTACTTC
CSVEVPTAISYEQYF
>TRBV5-1|once|TRBJ1-6|-
TGCGCCAGCAGCTTAACAGGTTCCTATAATTCACCCCTCCACTTT
CASSLTGSYNSPLHF
>TRBV4-1|-|TRBJ1-5|-
TGCGCCAGCAGCCGCCACAAAGTTCGCAATCAGCCCCAGCATTTT
CASSRHKVRNQPQHF
>TRBV5-4|-|TRBJ2-5|-
TGTGCCAGCAGCTTGGCGAACCAGGGGACCCAGTACTTC
CASSLANQGTQYF
>TRBV6-4|few|TRBJ2-3|TRBD2
TGTGCCAGCAGTGCCAGCGGGAGCGCAGATACGCAGTATTTT
CASSASGSADTQYF
>TRBV4-1|once|TRBJ2-1|TRBD2
TGCGCCAGCAGCGGACTAGCGGGGGGCATCTACAATGAGCAGTTCTTC
CASSGLAGGIYNEQFF
>TRBV28|-|TRBJ2-2|-
TGTGCCAGCAGTTTAGGCTCTCCCGGGGAGCTGTTTTTT
CASSLGSPGELFF
>TRBV28|-|TRBJ2-7|-
TGTGCCAGCAGCCCCTCGGAGAGAGGAATCGAGCAGTACTTC
CASSPSERGIEQYF
>TRBV10-3|-|TRBJ2-7|TRBD1
TGTGCCATCAGTGAGCCGACGGGACAGGGTTCCGGCGAGCAGTACTTC
CAISEPTGQGSGEQYF
>TRBV27|-|TRBJ2-7|-
TGTGCCAGCTTTTCCCCCACCTACGAGCAGTACTTC
CASFSPTYEQYF
>TRBV5-8|-|TRBJ1-3|-
TGTGCCAGCAGCTTGGCCTTGGGAGCCTCTGGAAACACCATATATTTT
CASSLALGASGNTIYF
>TRBV11-2|-|TRBJ1-3|TRBD1
TGTGCCAGCAGCCCCCACCCCGGGACAGCTGGAAACACCATATATTTT
CASSPHPGTAGNTIYF
>TRBV13|-|TRBJ2-7|TRBD1
TGTGCCAGCAGCTTAGGATCCGGGACAGGGAACTACGAGCAGTACTTC
CASSLGSGTGNYEQYF
>TRBV5-4|-|TRBJ1-1|-
TGTGCCAGCAGCTCCCCAGGGAACACTGAAGCTTTCTTT
CASSSPGNTEAFF
>TRBV10-3|-|TRBJ2-1|TRBD2
TGTGCCACCACCCCCCTAGCGGGAGGGCCGAATGAGCAGTTCTTC
CATTPLAGGPNEQFF
>TRBV5-1|-|TRBJ2-3|TRBD2
TGCGCCAGCAGCTTGGAGGGTCTAGCGGCTAGCACAGATACGCAGTATTTT
CASSLEGLAASTDTQYF
>TRBV5-1|-|TRBJ1-1|-
TGCGCCAGCAGCAAACTGAATGTGAACACTGAAGCTTTCTTT
CASSKLNVNTEAFF
>TRBV27|few|TRBJ1-2|TRBD1
TGTGCCAGCAGTCCCGCCGGGACAGGGGAAGGCTACACCTTC
CASSPAGTGEGYTF
>TRBV11-2|-|TRBJ1-4|-
TGTGCCAGCAGCCCACAGGGACGGGAAAAACTGTTTTTT
CASSPQGREKLFF
>TRBV30|-|TRBJ2-7|-
TGTGCCTGGAGTTATCGAGTTCTGGGCGCGCCCTACGAGCAGTACTTC
CAWSYRVLGAPYEQYF
>TRBV28|-|TRBJ1-2|TRBD1
TGTGCCAGCAGTTTCAGGGGGCGCGACTATGGCTACACCTTC
CASSFRGRDYGYTF
>TRBV11-2|-|TRBJ2-4|TRBD1
TGTGCCAGCAAGCCCTGGACAGGAAAACTAGCCAAAAACATTCAGTACTTC
CASKPWTGKLAKNIQYF